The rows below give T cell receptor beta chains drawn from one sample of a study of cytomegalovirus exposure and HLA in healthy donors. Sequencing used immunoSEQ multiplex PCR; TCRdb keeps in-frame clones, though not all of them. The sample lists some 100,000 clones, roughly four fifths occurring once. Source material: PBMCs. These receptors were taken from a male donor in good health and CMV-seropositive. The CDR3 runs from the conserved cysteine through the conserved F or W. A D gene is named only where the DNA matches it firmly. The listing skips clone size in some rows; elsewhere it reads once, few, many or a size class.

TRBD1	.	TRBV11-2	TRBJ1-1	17	CASSPNWGRQGWDEAFF	TGTGCCAGCAGCCCAAACTGGGGGCGACAGGGATGGGATGAAGCTTTCTTT
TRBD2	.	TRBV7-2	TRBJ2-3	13	CASSFREADTQYF	TGTGCCAGCAGCTTTCGGGAGGCAGATACGCAGTATTTT
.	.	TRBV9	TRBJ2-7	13	CASSRQISYEQYF	TGTGCCAGCTCGCGACAGATTTCCTACGAGCAGTACTTC
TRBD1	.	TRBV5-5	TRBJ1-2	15	CASSSSGTGGLGYTF	TGTGCCAGCAGCTCATCCGGGACAGGGGGCTTGGGCTACACCTTC
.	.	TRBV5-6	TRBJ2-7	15	CASSFRSGISYEQYF	TGTGCCAGCAGCTTTAGGTCAGGGATTTCCTACGAGCAGTACTTC
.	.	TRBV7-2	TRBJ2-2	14	CASSGRTLTGELFF	TGTGCCAGCAGCGGTAGGACTTTAACCGGGGAGCTGTTTTTT
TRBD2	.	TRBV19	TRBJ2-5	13	CASRSSGQETQYF	TGTGCCAGTAGGTCTAGCGGACAAGAGACCCAGTACTTC
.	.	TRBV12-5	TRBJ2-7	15	CASVFGNREPYEQYF	TGTGCTAGTGTCTTTGGTAACAGGGAACCCTACGAGCAGTACTTC
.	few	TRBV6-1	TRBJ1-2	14	CASSEGAGPYGYTF	TGTGCCAGCAGTGAAGGGGCGGGACCCTATGGCTACACCTTC
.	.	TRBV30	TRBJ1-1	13	CAWSVLGSTEAFF	TGTGCCTGGAGTGTACTAGGGTCCACTGAAGCTTTCTTT
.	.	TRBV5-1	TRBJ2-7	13	CASSQGRSYEQYF	TGCGCCAGCAGCCAGGGTCGGAGCTACGAGCAGTACTTC
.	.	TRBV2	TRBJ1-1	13	CASRAILNTEAFF	TGTGCCAGCAGGGCAATCTTGAACACTGAAGCTTTCTTT
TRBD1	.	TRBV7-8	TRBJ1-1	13	CASSASGGPEAFF	TGTGCCAGCAGCGCCTCAGGGGGCCCTGAAGCTTTCTTT
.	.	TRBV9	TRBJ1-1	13	CASSSQVNTEAFF	TGCGCCAGCAGCTCCCAGGTGAACACTGAAGCTTTCTTT
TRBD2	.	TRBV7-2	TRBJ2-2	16	CASSSKGTSYTGELFF	TGTGCCAGCAGCTCCAAGGGGACTAGCTATACCGGGGAGCTGTTTTTT
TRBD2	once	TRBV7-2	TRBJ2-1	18	CASSLNPRPAGENNEQFF	TGTGCCAGCAGCTTAAATCCCCGACCAGCGGGGGAAAACAATGAGCAGTTCTTC
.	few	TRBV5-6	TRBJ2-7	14	CASSLKRTPYEQYF	TGTGCCAGCAGCTTGAAAAGGACACCCTACGAGCAGTACTTC
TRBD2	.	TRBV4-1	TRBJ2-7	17	CASSPLHSGTRRYEQYF	TGCGCCAGCAGCCCCCTACACTCCGGGACTAGAAGGTACGAGCAGTACTTC
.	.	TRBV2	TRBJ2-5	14	CASSEGQNQETQYF	TGTGCCAGCAGTGAAGGGCAGAACCAAGAGACCCAGTACTTC
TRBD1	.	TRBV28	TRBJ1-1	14	CASRTGGTNTEAFF	TGTGCCAGCAGGACAGGGGGGACGAACACTGAAGCTTTCTTT